A selection of T cell receptor beta chains follows, all from one sample in a study of blood T cell repertoires in COVID-19. TCRdb keeps only in-frame clones here, not all; method: immunoSEQ multiplex PCR. This repertoire shows about 93,000 clones, around four fifths found once; its top ten account for roughly 15%. The sample comprised peripheral blood. The receptors were gathered from a human donor in a cohort sampled during active COVID-19. The CDR3 runs from the conserved cysteine through the conserved F or W. Fields, in order: J gene, V gene, clone size, D gene, CDR3 protein, CDR3 DNA. D genes are given only for firm matches. The size entry is marked missing in some rows and otherwise reads once, few, many or a size class.

j_gene: TRBJ1-4; v_gene: TRBV5-8; abundance: .; d_gene: .; CDR3aa: CASSSGQGLGTEKLFF; CDR3nt: TGTGCCAGCAGCTCGGGCCAGGGGTTAGGGACTGAAAAACTGTTTTTT
j_gene: TRBJ2-6; v_gene: TRBV6-1; abundance: once; d_gene: TRBD1; CDR3aa: CASSEFAGGYGANVLTF; CDR3nt: TGTGCCAGCAGTGAATTCGCAGGGGGCTATGGGGCCAACGTCCTGACTTTC
j_gene: TRBJ1-1; v_gene: TRBV19; abundance: .; d_gene: .; CDR3aa: CASRSEAGTEAFF; CDR3nt: TGTGCCAGCCGTAGTGAGGCGGGCACTGAAGCTTTCTTT
j_gene: TRBJ1-1; v_gene: TRBV2; abundance: many; d_gene: .; CDR3aa: CASGGPRGTEAFF; CDR3nt: TGTGCCAGCGGGGGCCCCCGGGGCACTGAAGCTTTCTTT
j_gene: TRBJ1-3; v_gene: TRBV9; abundance: once; d_gene: .; CDR3aa: CASSVAPWYFLSGNTIYF; CDR3nt: TGTGCCAGCAGCGTAGCCCCTTGGTACTTCCTTTCTGGAAACACCATATATTTT
j_gene: TRBJ1-5; v_gene: TRBV20-1; abundance: .; d_gene: .; CDR3aa: CSVGDQPQHF; CDR3nt: TGCAGTGTTGGAGATCAGCCCCAGCATTTT
j_gene: TRBJ1-2; v_gene: TRBV19; abundance: .; d_gene: TRBD1; CDR3aa: CASSLSGTGKFRGYGYTF; CDR3nt: TGTGCCAGTAGTCTCTCCGGGACAGGGAAGTTTCGAGGCTATGGCTACACCTTC
j_gene: TRBJ1-3; v_gene: TRBV28; abundance: .; d_gene: .; CDR3aa: CVSRRPSGNTIYF; CDR3nt: TGTGTATCTCGGAGGCCCTCTGGAAACACCATATATTTT
j_gene: TRBJ1-1; v_gene: TRBV5-1; abundance: .; d_gene: TRBD1; CDR3aa: CASSQGTANTEAFF; CDR3nt: TGCGCCAGCAGCCAGGGGACAGCGAACACTGAAGCTTTCTTT
j_gene: TRBJ2-1; v_gene: TRBV11-2; abundance: .; d_gene: TRBD2; CDR3aa: CASSPQRGEQFF; CDR3nt: TGTGCCAGCAGCCCCCAGCGGGGTGAGCAGTTCTTC
j_gene: TRBJ1-1; v_gene: TRBV19; abundance: .; d_gene: .; CDR3aa: CASSLTTGMNTEAFF; CDR3nt: TGTGCCAGTAGTCTGACGACAGGAATGAACACTGAAGCTTTCTTT
j_gene: TRBJ1-5; v_gene: TRBV23-1; abundance: once; d_gene: .; CDR3aa: CATKFLFGEESESNQPQHF; CDR3nt: TGCGCCACCAAGTTCCTATTCGGGGAAGAGAGTGAGAGCAATCAGCCCCAGCATTTT
j_gene: TRBJ1-6; v_gene: TRBV30; abundance: few; d_gene: TRBD1; CDR3aa: CALGDSYSPLHF; CDR3nt: TGTGCCTTGGGGGACAGTTATTCACCCCTCCACTTT
j_gene: TRBJ1-2; v_gene: TRBV2; abundance: .; d_gene: .; CDR3aa: CASRAGENYGYTF; CDR3nt: TGTGCCAGCAGAGCAGGGGAAAACTATGGCTACACCTTC
j_gene: TRBJ2-1; v_gene: TRBV24-1; abundance: .; d_gene: .; CDR3aa: CATSDSGGGAGARNEQFF; CDR3nt: TGTGCCACCAGTGATTCCGGTGGGGGGGCTGGGGCACGCAATGAGCAGTTCTTC
j_gene: TRBJ2-1; v_gene: TRBV7-9; abundance: .; d_gene: TRBD2; CDR3aa: CASSRLADNYNEQFF; CDR3nt: TGTGCCAGCAGCCGACTAGCGGATAACTACAATGAGCAGTTCTTC
j_gene: TRBJ1-1; v_gene: TRBV6-5; abundance: .; d_gene: .; CDR3aa: CASGRGYTEAFF; CDR3nt: TGTGCCAGTGGGAGGGGCTACACTGAAGCTTTCTTT
j_gene: TRBJ1-2; v_gene: TRBV12-3/TRBV12-4; abundance: .; d_gene: .; CDR3aa: CASSFQNYGYTF; CDR3nt: TGTGCCAGCAGTTTCCAAAACTATGGCTACACCTTC
j_gene: TRBJ2-5; v_gene: TRBV10-2; abundance: .; d_gene: TRBD2; CDR3aa: CASKPASGPQETQYF; CDR3nt: TGCGCCAGCAAACCGGCTAGCGGGCCTCAAGAGACCCAGTACTTC
j_gene: TRBJ2-6; v_gene: TRBV18; abundance: .; d_gene: TRBD1; CDR3aa: CASSPPGQGSGANVLTF; CDR3nt: TGTGCCAGCTCACCTCCGGGACAGGGGTCTGGGGCCAACGTCCTGACTTTC
j_gene: TRBJ2-7; v_gene: TRBV12-3/TRBV12-4; abundance: .; d_gene: TRBD2; CDR3aa: CASSLTSGYEQYF; CDR3nt: TGTGCCAGCAGCCTGACTAGCGGCTACGAGCAGTACTTC
j_gene: TRBJ1-1; v_gene: TRBV3-1/TRBV3-2; abundance: once; d_gene: TRBD1; CDR3aa: CASSHFSGQTPEAFF; CDR3nt: TGTGCCAGCAGCCACTTCTCGGGACAGACTCCTGAAGCTTTCTTT
j_gene: TRBJ2-2; v_gene: TRBV2; abundance: few; d_gene: .; CDR3aa: CASSVGSGNTGELFF; CDR3nt: TGTGCCAGCAGTGTCGGTAGCGGAAACACCGGGGAGCTGTTTTTT
j_gene: TRBJ1-5; v_gene: TRBV30; abundance: .; d_gene: .; CDR3aa: CAWSVSTFGQPQHF; CDR3nt: TGTGCCTGGAGTGTATCCACTTTTGGTCAGCCCCAGCATTTT
j_gene: TRBJ1-6; v_gene: TRBV7-9; abundance: few; d_gene: .; CDR3aa: CASSLLRQDNSPLHF; CDR3nt: TGTGCCAGCAGCTTACTTCGACAGGATAATTCACCCCTCCACTTT
j_gene: TRBJ2-3; v_gene: TRBV28; abundance: .; d_gene: .; CDR3aa: CASSLALGHSTDTQYF; CDR3nt: TGTGCCAGCAGTTTAGCACTAGGGCATAGCACAGATACGCAGTATTTT
j_gene: TRBJ2-5; v_gene: TRBV6-5; abundance: .; d_gene: .; CDR3aa: CATRLETQYF; CDR3nt: TGTGCTACCAGGTTGGAGACCCAGTACTTC
j_gene: TRBJ2-1; v_gene: TRBV29-1; abundance: once; d_gene: .; CDR3aa: CSGTATYNEQFF; CDR3nt: TGCAGCGGTACAGCAACCTACAATGAGCAGTTCTTC
j_gene: TRBJ1-3; v_gene: TRBV9; abundance: few; d_gene: .; CDR3aa: CASSTGSGNTIYF; CDR3nt: TGTGCCAGCAGCACCGGGTCTGGAAACACCATATATTTT
j_gene: TRBJ2-1; v_gene: TRBV6-1; abundance: .; d_gene: .; CDR3aa: CASSEARAVVEQFF; CDR3nt: TGTGCCAGCAGTGAAGCGAGAGCGGTGGTTGAGCAGTTCTTC
j_gene: TRBJ2-1; v_gene: TRBV19; abundance: few; d_gene: TRBD2; CDR3aa: CASKITGGYNEQFF; CDR3nt: TGTGCCAGCAAAATAACGGGGGGGTACAATGAGCAGTTCTTC
j_gene: TRBJ2-7; v_gene: TRBV3-1/TRBV3-2; abundance: .; d_gene: TRBD2; CDR3aa: CASSLGTSGSFPYEQYF; CDR3nt: TGTGCCAGCAGCCTCGGGACTAGCGGGTCCTTTCCCTACGAGCAGTACTTC
j_gene: TRBJ1-5; v_gene: TRBV12-3/TRBV12-4; abundance: few; d_gene: .; CDR3aa: CASSFSGQPQHF; CDR3nt: TGTGCCAGCAGTTTTTCAGGTCAGCCCCAGCATTTT
j_gene: TRBJ2-3; v_gene: TRBV7-9; abundance: .; d_gene: TRBD1; CDR3aa: CACSDRGPDTQYF; CDR3nt: TGTGCCTGTTCGGACAGGGGGCCAGATACGCAGTATTTT
j_gene: TRBJ1-2; v_gene: TRBV6-1; abundance: .; d_gene: TRBD1; CDR3aa: CASSETGGYGYTF; CDR3nt: TGTGCCAGCAGTGAAACAGGGGGCTATGGCTACACCTTC
j_gene: TRBJ2-3; v_gene: TRBV5-1; abundance: .; d_gene: TRBD1; CDR3aa: CASSTTGERTDTQYF; CDR3nt: TGCGCCAGCAGCACAACAGGGGAAAGGACAGATACGCAGTATTTT
j_gene: TRBJ1-4; v_gene: TRBV18; abundance: .; d_gene: .; CDR3aa: CASSTQGPTNEKLFF; CDR3nt: TGTGCCAGCTCAACGCAGGGGCCAACTAATGAAAAACTGTTTTTT
j_gene: TRBJ2-1; v_gene: TRBV6-6; abundance: .; d_gene: TRBD1; CDR3aa: CASRRDGTGVYNEQFF; CDR3nt: TGTGCCAGCAGGAGAGACGGGACAGGGGTCTACAATGAGCAGTTCTTC
j_gene: TRBJ2-7; v_gene: TRBV9; abundance: .; d_gene: TRBD2; CDR3aa: CASSGALAGDPYEQYF; CDR3nt: TGTGCCAGCAGCGGGGCTCTAGCGGGAGATCCCTACGAGCAGTACTTC
j_gene: TRBJ1-6; v_gene: TRBV11-2; abundance: .; d_gene: TRBD1; CDR3aa: CASSSPQGINSPLHF; CDR3nt: TGTGCCAGCAGCTCCCCACAGGGGATTAATTCACCCCTCCACTTT
j_gene: TRBJ2-7; v_gene: TRBV5-1; abundance: .; d_gene: TRBD2; CDR3aa: CASSLGGTSANYEQYF; CDR3nt: TGCGCCAGCAGCTTGGGCGGGACTAGCGCAAACTACGAGCAGTACTTC
j_gene: TRBJ1-1; v_gene: TRBV4-1; abundance: .; d_gene: TRBD1; CDR3aa: CASSRPKGGTGRPTEAFF; CDR3nt: TGCGCCAGCAGCCGACCGAAGGGAGGGACAGGCAGGCCCACTGAAGCTTTCTTT
j_gene: TRBJ1-5; v_gene: TRBV28; abundance: once; d_gene: .; CDR3aa: CASRPPGEIQPQHF; CDR3nt: TGTGCCAGCAGACCCCCAGGTGAGATCCAGCCCCAGCATTTT
j_gene: TRBJ1-2; v_gene: TRBV28; abundance: .; d_gene: TRBD1; CDR3aa: CASSLGTDYGYTF; CDR3nt: TGTGCCAGCAGTTTGGGGACAGACTATGGCTACACCTTC
j_gene: TRBJ2-1; v_gene: TRBV6-6; abundance: once; d_gene: .; CDR3aa: CASSSQDSGLFF; CDR3nt: TGTGCCAGCAGTTCTCAAGACAGTGGGTTGTTCTTC
j_gene: TRBJ2-5; v_gene: TRBV25-1; abundance: once; d_gene: TRBD1; CDR3aa: CASSPLTGGETQYF; CDR3nt: TGTGCCAGCAGTCCCCTGACAGGGGGAGAGACCCAGTACTTC
j_gene: TRBJ2-1; v_gene: TRBV7-3; abundance: .; d_gene: TRBD2; CDR3aa: CASSLGAGSYNEQFF; CDR3nt: TGTGCCAGCAGCTTGGGAGCGGGGTCCTACAATGAGCAGTTCTTC
j_gene: TRBJ2-1; v_gene: TRBV5-4; abundance: .; d_gene: .; CDR3aa: CASSLGRGSSYNEQFF; CDR3nt: TGTGCCAGCAGCTTGGGTCGGGGATCATCCTACAATGAGCAGTTCTTC
j_gene: TRBJ2-1; v_gene: TRBV19; abundance: .; d_gene: TRBD2; CDR3aa: CASSSRIGRANEQFF; CDR3nt: TGTGCCAGTAGTTCCCGCATCGGGAGGGCCAATGAGCAGTTCTTC
j_gene: TRBJ1-2; v_gene: TRBV13; abundance: .; d_gene: .; CDR3aa: CASSLGRGDYGYTF; CDR3nt: TGTGCCAGCAGCTTAGGCCGCGGTGACTATGGCTACACCTTC
j_gene: TRBJ2-1; v_gene: TRBV3-1/TRBV3-2; abundance: .; d_gene: TRBD2; CDR3aa: CASSRRGGNEQFF; CDR3nt: TGTGCCAGCAGCCGGCGGGGGGGCAATGAGCAGTTCTTC
j_gene: TRBJ2-1; v_gene: TRBV7-2; abundance: .; d_gene: TRBD1; CDR3aa: CASSLRNQFNRGNEQFF; CDR3nt: TGTGCCAGCAGCTTAAGGAACCAGTTTAACAGGGGCAATGAGCAGTTCTTC
j_gene: TRBJ2-7; v_gene: TRBV30; abundance: few; d_gene: TRBD1; CDR3aa: CAWDQTGKDEQYF; CDR3nt: TGTGCCTGGGACCAGACAGGGAAGGACGAGCAGTACTTC
j_gene: TRBJ1-2; v_gene: TRBV7-8; abundance: .; d_gene: .; CDR3aa: CASSLGQVNYGYTF; CDR3nt: TGTGCCAGCAGCTTAGGACAGGTTAACTATGGCTACACCTTC